Listed here are 19 T cell receptor beta chains from one sample, sequenced in a study of T cell responses to AZD1222 COVID-19 vaccine (dated by TCRdb to about 2021). According to the study, the label for this sample's time point signals: baseline before first vaccination. The receptor library was made with the immunoSEQ multiplex PCR assay. In its TCRdb copy, this immuneACCESS table keeps in-frame sequences only and misses some clones. Where compared with another copy, unresolved V genes explain less than half of these, and the others have no known cause. Here the sample has about 120,000 clones; around 87% occur a single time. Clones ranked in the top ten supply 1.2% of the sample. Material: peripheral blood, obtained on day 0 of AZD1222 vaccination. The source of these receptors is an adult in good health.

The chain employs TRBV30 and TRBJ2-7, with a tentative D call TRBD2 (6 bases). The CDR3 is 13 amino acids. The V gene's germline CDR1 is GTSNPN and CDR2 SVGIG (reference sequence). Trimming took off 6 bases at V and 3 bases at J, with 15 bases between the two ends. As DNA, the CDR3 is TGTGCCTGTTCAGGAGGGGACTTCTACGAGCAGTACTTC. Translating gives CACSGGDFYEQYF.

The chain combines TRBV19 with TRBJ1-5; D possibly corresponds to TRBD1 (6 bases). With 4 bases removed from V and 0 bases from J, the gap between germline ends came to 16 bases. The CDR3 consists of 17 residues. Per the germline V gene, CDR1 is LNHDA and CDR2 is SQIVND (reference sequence). Written as DNA, the CDR3 is TGTGCCAGTAGTACCGGACAGTTATTGTATAGCAATCAGCCCCAGCATTTT. It specifies CASSTGQLLYSNQPQHF. Using reference TRBV19 and TRBJ1-5 for the parts outside the CDR3, the full variable domain is DGGITQSPKYLFRKEGQNVTLSCEQNLNHDAMYWYRQDPGQGLRLIYYSQIVNDFQKGDIAEGYSVSREKKESFPLTVTSAQKNPTAFYLCASSTGQLLYSNQPQHFGDGTRLSIL.

In its sample, this clone was seen a few times. The chain joins TRBV4-2 to TRBJ1-1; TRBD1 matches at 8 bases. The CDR3 consists of 15 residues. The germline CDR1 and CDR2 sequences are LGHNA and YNFKEQ. V shed 0 bases, J shed 8 bases, and the junction held 8 bases outside the gene matches. CDR3 sequence reads: CASSQEVLRQGEAFF. The CDR3 nucleotides are TGTGCCAGCAGCCAAGAGGTCTTACGACAGGGGGAAGCTTTCTTT.

The V call is TRBV7-9, the J call TRBJ2-4; D might be TRBD1 (6 bases). Germline V gene lookup returns CDR1 SEHNR and CDR2 FQNEAQ (reference sequence). The CDR3 is 18 amino acids. Trimming cost V 2 bases and J 2 bases, with 19 bases left between them. CDR3 sequence: CASSLMDVQGLTKNIQYF. In DNA, the CDR3 is TGTGCCAGCAGCTTAATGGATGTACAGGGCTTGACCAAAAACATTCAGTACTTC.

This clone is a singleton in its sample. The V call is TRBV9, the J call TRBJ2-7; D ambiguous. The germline CDR1 and CDR2 sequences are SGDLS and YYNGEE. V dropped 0 bases and J dropped 6 bases, with 10 bases sitting between them. CDR3 size: 13 residues. The CDR3 reads CASSVGWGPEQYF. The CDR3 DNA reads TGTGCCAGCAGCGTAGGGTGGGGTCCCGAGCAGTACTTC.

This rearrangement joins TRBV12-3 or TRBV12-4 to TRBJ1-2; D not certain. The V gene lost 1 base and the J gene lost 8 bases, with 11 bases spanning the gap. The CDR3 totals 13 residues. The CDR3 nucleotides are TGTGCCAGCAGTTTAGGCGGCTCTCGGGGCTACACCTTC. Amino acid sequence: CASSLGGSRGYTF.

The V and J genes are TRBV18 and TRBJ2-3; D perhaps matches TRBD2 (5 bases). The V end lost 3 bases, the J end lost 4 bases, and 14 bases lay between the germline ends. CDR1 KGHSH and CDR2 LQKENI come from the germline V gene. The length of the CDR3 is 15 residues. CDR3 loop: CASSPLAGGADTQYF. CDR3 coding DNA: TGTGCCAGCTCACCGCTTGCGGGTGGGGCAGATACGCAGTATTTT.

CDR3 in amino acids: CASSYSWGRYNSPLHF. The CDR3 nucleotides read TGTGCCAGCAGTTACTCGTGGGGCCGGTATAATTCACCCCTCCACTTT. V and J are TRBV6-5 and TRBJ1-6; possibly TRBD1 for D (5 bases). V gave up 0 bases and J gave up 4 bases, with 10 bases separating them. Germline V gene lookup returns CDR1 MNHEY and CDR2 SVGAGI. This CDR3 is built from 16 residues.

This clone was observed a handful of times. The J gene is TRBJ2-1, the V gene TRBV7-9, with 10 bases identical to TRBD2. This CDR3 has 16 residues. CDR1 SEHNR and CDR2 FQNEAQ come from the germline V gene (reference sequence). The J segment lost 6 bases and the V segment lost 4 bases, leaving 9 bases of the junction unmatched. The CDR3 sequence: CASSSLLAGASNEQFF. Written as DNA, the CDR3 is TGTGCCAGCAGCTCCCTTCTAGCGGGGGCTTCCAATGAGCAGTTCTTC.

This clone has more than one count but fewer than ten. The chain uses TRBV10-2 and TRBJ2-3, with TRBD2 matching over 8 bases. CDR1 WSHSY and CDR2 SAAADI come from the germline V gene. The CDR3 is 13 residues long. The V segment lost 5 bases and the J segment 6 bases; nucleotides outside the gene matches: 4. The CDR3 reads CASSTGGQDTQYF. In nucleotides, the CDR3 is TGCGCCAGCAGTACGGGGGGGCAGGATACGCAGTATTTT.

The chain combines TRBV5-4 with TRBJ2-2; D is ambiguous. The CDR3 consists of 16 residues. The V end lost 4 bases, the J end lost 6 bases, and 19 bases lay between the germline ends. Germline CDR1 is SGHNT and CDR2 is YYREEE (reference sequence). The CDR3 sequence is CASSPPHGLQAGELFF. CDR3 DNA sequence: TGTGCCAGCAGCCCACCGCACGGGCTCCAGGCCGGGGAGCTGTTTTTT.

The J gene is TRBJ2-7, the V gene TRBV19, with 8 bases fitting TRBD1. This CDR3 has 14 amino acids. Germline-derived CDR1 and CDR2 are LNHDA and SQIVND (reference sequence). V trimming: 7 bases; J trimming: 7 bases; junction bases outside the gene matches: 12. This CDR3 reads CASNRGQAPSEQYF. The CDR3 DNA sequence: TGTGCCAGTAATAGGGGACAGGCTCCTTCAGAGCAGTACTTC.

V usage is TRBV29-1 and J usage is TRBJ2-7; the match to TRBD1 covers 9 bases. CDR1 and CDR2 from the germline V gene are SQVTM and ANQGSEA. Unmatched junction bases numbered 8, after V lost 2 bases and J lost 3 bases. CDR3 size: 15 residues. CDR3 loop: CSVERPTGGDYEQYF. For the CDR3, the DNA is TGCAGCGTTGAAAGACCGACAGGGGGAGACTACGAGCAGTACTTC.

The chain is built from TRBV18 and TRBJ1-5; TRBD1 might be the D (6 bases). The CDR3 sequence is 17 residues long. Deletions cut 3 bases from V and 3 bases from J, with 18 bases between. Per germline, CDR1 KGHSH and CDR2 LQKENI. CDR3: CASSPQRLTGINQPQHF. The CDR3, as DNA: TGTGCCAGCTCACCTCAGAGGCTGACAGGCATCAATCAGCCCCAGCATTTT.

This sequence joins TRBV12-3 or TRBV12-4 and TRBJ1-4; tentatively, D is TRBD1 (6 bases). The CDR3 runs to 13 residues. Between the trimmed V and J ends, which lost 3 bases and 7 bases, there was a span of 9 bases. CDR3 coding DNA: TGTGCCAGCAGTTTCCAGGGGACTGAAAAACTGTTTTTT. This encodes CASSFQGTEKLFF.

The chain joins TRBV5-5 to TRBJ1-3; D ambiguous. Deletions cut 2 bases from V and 0 bases from J, with 6 bases between. The CDR3 is 14 residues long. Per the germline V gene, CDR1 is SGHKS and CDR2 is YYEKEE (reference sequence). The CDR3 sequence: CASSLRRSGNTIYF. The CDR3 region has the DNA TGTGCCAGCAGCTTAAGACGCTCTGGAAACACCATATATTTT.

The chain combines TRBV5-1 with TRBJ2-3; D call uncertain. The CDR3 is 14 residues long. Germline V gene lookup returns CDR1 SGHRS and CDR2 YFSETQ. Trimming pared 2 bases from V and 1 base from J, leaving 8 bases between. The CDR3 protein is CASSFSPGTDTQYF. The CDR3 coding sequence is TGCGCCAGCAGCTTTTCTCCAGGCACAGATACGCAGTATTTT.

J is TRBJ2-7 and V is TRBV14; a weak D match, TRBD2 (6 bases). This CDR3 contains 16 residues. Looked up from germline, CDR1 is SGHDN and CDR2 is FVKESK. V was clipped by 1 base and J by 0 bases, with 13 bases between them. CDR3 DNA: TGTGCCAGCAGCCAAGGTTCGGGGGTACTCTCCTACGAGCAGTACTTC. Amino acid sequence: CASSQGSGVLSYEQYF.

The V call is TRBV19, the J call TRBJ1-6, with D maybe TRBD1 (5 bases). The CDR3 contains 15 residues. V was shortened by 5 bases and J by 5 bases, with 13 bases between the two germline ends. Germline CDR1 LNHDA, CDR2 SQIVND (reference sequence). CDR3 protein: CASSPVDRNNSPLHF. CDR3 coding DNA: TGTGCCAGTAGTCCCGTCGACAGAAATAATTCACCCCTCCACTTT.